This T cell receptor (beta chain) was sequenced for a study of cytomegalovirus exposure and HLA in healthy donors. Study as a whole: Falling in the Caucasian-associated ancestry cluster were about 80% of some 400 genotyped donors. Study-wide findings and caveats: As confirmed in vitro, three CMV-associated chains were specific for CMV antigens. Most likely, a cluster of highly shared sequence variants arose as a sequencing artifact.

To note about this clone: Its specificity is not known.

Each of the donors was a healthy bone marrow donor. PCR used 60 Vbeta primers and 13 Jbeta primers. Clones were sequenced by immunoSEQ multiplex PCR, and TCRdb holds only the in-frame ones, with some missing. Its table records about 200,000 clones. Specimen: PBMCs. This receptor was obtained from a man aged 30 to 45 in good health and CMV-seronegative.

CDR3 bases: TGCGCCAGCAGGTCCCAGCCTTCGGGAGGCACTGAAGCTTTCTTT. This sequence encodes CASRSQPSGGTEAFF. This chain links TRBV10-2 with TRBJ1-1, with D uncertain. Trimming pared 6 bases from V and 4 bases from J, leaving 18 bases between. The germline CDR1 and CDR2 sequences are WSHSY and SAAADI. This CDR3 has 15 amino acids.